What follows describes a single TCR beta chain. Looked up from germline, CDR1 is SGHTS and CDR2 is YDEGEE. The CDR3 extends over 13 amino acids. The V and J ends lost 4 bases and 3 bases respectively, with 11 bases between them. The data belong to a study of shared clonotypes between healthy human individuals. Sequencing was performed with immunoSEQ multiplex PCR; in TCRdb, only in-frame clones are kept and a portion is missing. This table has around 1 million clones, more than 75% appearing once. This TCR was recovered from a man between 18 and 35 years old in good health. This rearrangement joins TRBV5-8 to TRBJ2-7; tentative D call: TRBD1 (6 bases). Sequencing was carried out using memory CD4+ T cells sorted from blood. Subset described: CD45RA-negative fraction. The CDR3 nucleotides are TGTGCCAGCAGCCAGTGGACAGTCTACGAGCAGTACTTC. It codes for CASSQWTVYEQYF.